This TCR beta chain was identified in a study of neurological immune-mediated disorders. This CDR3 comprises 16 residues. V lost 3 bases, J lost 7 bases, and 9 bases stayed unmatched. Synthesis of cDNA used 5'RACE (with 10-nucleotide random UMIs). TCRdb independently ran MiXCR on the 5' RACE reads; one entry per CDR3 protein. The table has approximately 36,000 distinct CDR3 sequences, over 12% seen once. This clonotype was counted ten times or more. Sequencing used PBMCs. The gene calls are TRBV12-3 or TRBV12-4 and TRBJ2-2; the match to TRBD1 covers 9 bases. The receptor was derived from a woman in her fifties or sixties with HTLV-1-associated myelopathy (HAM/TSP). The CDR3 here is CASSFSGTGRVGELFF. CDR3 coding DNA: TGTGCCAGCAGTTTCTCCGGGACAGGGAGAGTCGGGGAGCTGTTTTTT.